This TCR beta chain was recorded in a study of T cell changes during pregnancy in multiple sclerosis. Sequenced by immunoSEQ multiplex PCR; TCRdb stores in-frame clones only, minus some. The repertoire holds 79,000 or so clones, roughly nine tenths seen once, with around 0.22% in the top ten. The length of the CDR3 is 14 residues. Trimming pared 1 base from V and 8 bases from J, leaving 11 bases between. The germline CDR1 and CDR2 sequences are SEHNR and FQNEAQ (reference sequence). This sequence originates from a female donor with multiple sclerosis, enrolled in a pregnancy study. Sequenced here: CD4+ T cells from peripheral blood mononuclear cells, sampled before pregnancy. The chain links TRBV7-9 to TRBJ1-4; D perhaps matches TRBD1 (5 bases). This chain's CDR3 is CASSLVGAWEKLFF. CDR3 coding DNA: TGTGCCAGCAGCTTAGTAGGGGCCTGGGAAAAACTGTTTTTT.